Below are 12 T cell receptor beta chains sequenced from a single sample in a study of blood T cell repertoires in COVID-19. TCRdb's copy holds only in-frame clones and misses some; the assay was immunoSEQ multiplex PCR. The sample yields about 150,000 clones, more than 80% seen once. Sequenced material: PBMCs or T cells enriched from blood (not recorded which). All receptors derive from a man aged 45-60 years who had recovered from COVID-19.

The CDR3 DNA follows: TGTGCCAGCTCACAGAACGGTCAGGTTTATAATTCACCCCTCCACTTT. It is translated as CASSQNGQVYNSPLHF. This chain uses TRBV18 with TRBJ1-6; D remains unclear. CDR3 length equals 16 residues. Per the germline V gene, CDR1 is KGHSH and CDR2 is LQKENI. Trimming left V 4 bases short and J 4 bases short, with 14 bases between.

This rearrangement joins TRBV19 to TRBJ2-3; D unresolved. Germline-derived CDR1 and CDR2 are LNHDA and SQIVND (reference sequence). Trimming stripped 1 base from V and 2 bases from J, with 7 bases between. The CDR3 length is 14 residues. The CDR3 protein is CASSIAHYTDTQYF. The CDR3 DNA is TGTGCCAGTAGTATAGCTCACTACACAGATACGCAGTATTTT.

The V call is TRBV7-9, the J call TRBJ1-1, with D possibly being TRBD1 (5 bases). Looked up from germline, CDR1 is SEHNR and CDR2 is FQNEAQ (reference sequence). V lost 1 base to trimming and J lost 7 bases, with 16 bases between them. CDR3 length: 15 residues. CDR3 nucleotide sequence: TGTGCCAGCAGCTTAGTCGGCAGGGTTAATAATGAAGCTTTCTTT. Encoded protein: CASSLVGRVNNEAFF. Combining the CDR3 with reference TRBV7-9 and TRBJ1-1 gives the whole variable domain DTGVSQNPRHKITKRGQNVTFRCDPISEHNRLYWYRQTLGQGPEFLTYFQNEAQLEKSRLLSDRFSAERPKGSFSTLEIQRTEQGDSAMYLCASSLVGRVNNEAFFGQGTRLTVV.

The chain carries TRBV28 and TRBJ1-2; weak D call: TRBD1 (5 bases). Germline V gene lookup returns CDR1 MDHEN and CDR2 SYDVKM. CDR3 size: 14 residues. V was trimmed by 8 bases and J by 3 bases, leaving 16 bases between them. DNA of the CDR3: TGTGCCAGCTCTCGCAGGGATTTTTACTATGGCTACACCTTC. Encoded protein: CASSRRDFYYGYTF.

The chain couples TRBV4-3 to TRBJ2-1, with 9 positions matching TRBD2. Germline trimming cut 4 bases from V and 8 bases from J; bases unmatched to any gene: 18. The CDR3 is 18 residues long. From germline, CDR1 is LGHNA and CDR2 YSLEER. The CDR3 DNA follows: TGCGCCAGCAGCCGGAGGGCCCCGGGGCTAGCGGGGTGGGATGAGCAGTTCTTC. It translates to CASSRRAPGLAGWDEQFF.

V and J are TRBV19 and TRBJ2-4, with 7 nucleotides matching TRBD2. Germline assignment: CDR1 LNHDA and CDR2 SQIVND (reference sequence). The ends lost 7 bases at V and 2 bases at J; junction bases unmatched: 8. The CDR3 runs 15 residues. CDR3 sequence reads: CASTLGGDPKNIQYF. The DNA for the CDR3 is TGTGCCAGTACCTTGGGGGGGGATCCCAAAAACATTCAGTACTTC.

Here the CDR3 DNA reads TGTGCCAGCAGCTTAACCCCGACAGACCAAGAGACCCAGTACTTC. This codes for CASSLTPTDQETQYF. This chain links TRBV7-3 with TRBJ2-5, with D maybe TRBD1 (5 bases). This CDR3 is 15 amino acids long. In germline, CDR1 is SGHTA, CDR2 FQGTGA. Trimming removed 0 bases from V and 0 bases from J, with 8 bases in between.

CDR3 amino acids: CASSLGGQRGNTEAFF. CDR3 DNA sequence: TGCGCCAGCAGCTTGGGTGGACAGCGGGGGAACACTGAAGCTTTCTTT. The chain carries TRBV5-1 and TRBJ1-1, with a possible D match to TRBD1 (6 bases). Trimming took off 0 bases at V and 1 base at J, with 13 bases between the two ends. The CDR3 sequence is 16 residues long. Germline assignment: CDR1 SGHRS and CDR2 YFSETQ.

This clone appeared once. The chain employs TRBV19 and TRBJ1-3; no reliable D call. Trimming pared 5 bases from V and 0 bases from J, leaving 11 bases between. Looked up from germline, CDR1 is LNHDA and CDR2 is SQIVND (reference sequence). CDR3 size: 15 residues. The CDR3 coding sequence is TGTGCCAGTAGTCTTTCGGGGAACTCTGGAAACACCATATATTTT. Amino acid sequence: CASSLSGNSGNTIYF. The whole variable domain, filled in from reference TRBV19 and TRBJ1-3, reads DGGITQSPKYLFRKEGQNVTLSCEQNLNHDAMYWYRQDPGQGLRLIYYSQIVNDFQKGDIAEGYSVSREKKESFPLTVTSAQKNPTAFYLCASSLSGNSGNTIYFGEGSWLTVV.

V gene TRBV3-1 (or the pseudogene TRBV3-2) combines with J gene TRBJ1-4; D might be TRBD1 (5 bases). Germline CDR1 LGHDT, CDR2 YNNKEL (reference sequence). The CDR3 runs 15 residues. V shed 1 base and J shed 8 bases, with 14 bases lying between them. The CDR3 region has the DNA TGTGCCAGCAGCCAAGGTGCCAGGGCGGTCGAAAAACTGTTTTTT. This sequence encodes CASSQGARAVEKLFF.

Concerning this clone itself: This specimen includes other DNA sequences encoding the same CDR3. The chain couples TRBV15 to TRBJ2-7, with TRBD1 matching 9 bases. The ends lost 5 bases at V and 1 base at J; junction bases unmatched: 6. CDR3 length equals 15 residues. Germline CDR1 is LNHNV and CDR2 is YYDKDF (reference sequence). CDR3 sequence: CATSRTGTGSYEQYF. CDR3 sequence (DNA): TGTGCCACCAGCCGGACCGGGACAGGGTCCTACGAGCAGTACTTC.

CDR3 region: CASSSGYNYGYTF. DNA for the CDR3: TGTGCCAGCAGCTCGGGGTACAACTATGGCTACACCTTC. J is TRBJ1-2 and V is TRBV5-6; no definite D call. This CDR3 is built from 13 residues. V was clipped by 3 bases and J by 2 bases, with 8 bases between them. Germline lookup yields CDR1 SGHDT and CDR2 YYEEEE.